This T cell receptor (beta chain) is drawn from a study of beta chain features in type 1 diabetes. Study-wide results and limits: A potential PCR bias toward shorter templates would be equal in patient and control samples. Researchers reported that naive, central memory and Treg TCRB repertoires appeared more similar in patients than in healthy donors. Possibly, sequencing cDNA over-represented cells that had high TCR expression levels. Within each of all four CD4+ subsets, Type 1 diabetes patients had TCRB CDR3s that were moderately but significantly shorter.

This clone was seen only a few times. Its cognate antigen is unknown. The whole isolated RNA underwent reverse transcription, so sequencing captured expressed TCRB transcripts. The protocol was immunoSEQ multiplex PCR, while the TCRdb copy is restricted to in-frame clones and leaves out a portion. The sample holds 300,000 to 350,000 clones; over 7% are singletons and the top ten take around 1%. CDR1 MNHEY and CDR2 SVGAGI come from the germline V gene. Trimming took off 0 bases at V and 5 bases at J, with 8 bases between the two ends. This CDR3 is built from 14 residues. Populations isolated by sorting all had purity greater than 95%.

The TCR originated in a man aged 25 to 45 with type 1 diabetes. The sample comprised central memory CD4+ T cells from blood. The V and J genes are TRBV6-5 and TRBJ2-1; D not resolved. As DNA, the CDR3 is TGTGCCAGCAGTTACTCAAAGGGCAACAATGAGCAGTTCTTC. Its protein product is CASSYSKGNNEQFF.